This TCR beta chain is drawn from a study of Graves' ophthalmopathy and Graves' hyperthyroidism. Study-wide context: There was a collection of peripheral blood at initial diagnosis, before any treatment.

This clonotype was counted at least ten times. TCR beta CDR3 regions were amplified from RNA transcripts. HTBI primers were employed in first-round RT-PCR, then a second-round multiplex PCR followed. TCRdb re-derived calls from the multiplex PCR reads in MiXCR, one entry per CDR3 protein. The sample holds about 410,000 distinct CDR3 sequences, around 16% seen once. V dropped 2 bases and J dropped 7 bases, with 12 bases sitting between them. The CDR3 contains 14 residues. Germline V gene sequence: CDR1 LNHDA, CDR2 SQIVND (reference sequence). This clonotype was sampled from a woman younger than 35 with Graves' ophthalmopathy. Sequenced sample: peripheral blood. V usage is TRBV19 and J usage is TRBJ1-5; weak D call: TRBD1 (6 bases). In DNA form, the CDR3 reads TGTGCCAGTAGTATAACAGGGATCGACCAGCCCCAGCATTTT. Translating it yields CASSITGIDQPQHF.